This T cell receptor beta chain was captured in a study of blood T cells in healthy people across ages. As for this clonotype: The antigen remains unidentified.

Together with a sample-barcoded 5' primer, a J-beta primer mix was included in a second PCR lasting roughly 6 to 12 cycles. Each of the cDNA molecules was tagged by a template-switch adaptor with 12 random nucleotides. TCRdb re-called the 5' RACE reads with MiXCR, one entry per CDR3 protein. Among some 550,000 distinct CDR3 sequences listed, 40% to 55% were seen once. Findings of the study overall: With donor CMV status unknown, expanded clonotype changes were possibly confounded. Versus aged donors, long-lived donors had higher diversity and more naive CD4+ cells.

Sequences were obtained from blood. The source is a man aged 80 or over in good health.

CDR3 DNA sequence: TGTGCCAGCAGTTGGGCGGCGGGGGACACAGATACGCAGTATTTT. Its translation is CASSWAAGDTDTQYF. V gene TRBV12-3 or TRBV12-4 combines with J gene TRBJ2-3; 7 nucleotides agree with TRBD2. V lost 4 bases, J lost 2 bases, and 6 bases stayed unmatched. The CDR3 has 15 residues.